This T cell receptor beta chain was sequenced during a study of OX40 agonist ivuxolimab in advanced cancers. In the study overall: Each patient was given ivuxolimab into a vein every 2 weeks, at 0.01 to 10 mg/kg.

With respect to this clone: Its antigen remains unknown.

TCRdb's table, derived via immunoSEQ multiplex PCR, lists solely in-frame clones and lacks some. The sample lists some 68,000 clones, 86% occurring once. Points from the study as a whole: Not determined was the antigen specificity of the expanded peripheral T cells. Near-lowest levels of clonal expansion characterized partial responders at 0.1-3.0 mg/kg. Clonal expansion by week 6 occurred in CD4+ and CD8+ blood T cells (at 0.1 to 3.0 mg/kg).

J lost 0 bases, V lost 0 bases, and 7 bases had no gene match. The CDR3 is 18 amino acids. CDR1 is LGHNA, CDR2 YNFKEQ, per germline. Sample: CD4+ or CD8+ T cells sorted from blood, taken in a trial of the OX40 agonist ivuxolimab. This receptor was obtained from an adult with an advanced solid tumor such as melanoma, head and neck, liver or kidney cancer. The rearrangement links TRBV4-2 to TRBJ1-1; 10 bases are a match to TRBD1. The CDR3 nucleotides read TGTGCCAGCAGCCAAGAGCCGGACAGGGGGGACATGAACACTGAAGCTTTCTTT. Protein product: CASSQEPDRGDMNTEAFF.